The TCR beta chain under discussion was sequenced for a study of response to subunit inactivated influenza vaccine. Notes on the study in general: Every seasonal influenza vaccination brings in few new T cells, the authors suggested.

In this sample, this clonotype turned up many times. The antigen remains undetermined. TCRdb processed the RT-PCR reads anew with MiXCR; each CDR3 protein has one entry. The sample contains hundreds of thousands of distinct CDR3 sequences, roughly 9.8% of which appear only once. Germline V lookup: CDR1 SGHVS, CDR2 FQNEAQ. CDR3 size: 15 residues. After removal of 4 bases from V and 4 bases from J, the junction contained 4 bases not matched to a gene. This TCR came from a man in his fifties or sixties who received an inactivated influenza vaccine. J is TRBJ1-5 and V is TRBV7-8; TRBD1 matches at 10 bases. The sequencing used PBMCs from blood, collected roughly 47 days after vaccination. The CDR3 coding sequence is TGTGCCAGCAGCTCGTCGGACAGGGGGAATCAGCCCCAGCATTTT. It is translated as CASSSSDRGNQPQHF.